Listed below are T cell receptor beta chains from one sample, sequenced in a study of CD8 T cells in Susac syndrome. TCRdb reanalysed the immunoSEQ multiplex PCR reads using MiXCR and keeps one entry per CDR3 protein. The sample carries roughly 120,000 distinct CDR3 sequences, roughly 94% recorded once. The sequenced sample was CD4+ T cells from PBMCs. These receptor sequences come from a human donor in good health. Both conserved end residues are part of each CDR3. The D gene is left open where the match is weak. A clone size is listed for some rows: how often the clone was seen (once, few, many), or a class if it is expanded.

d_call	clone_size	v_call	j_call	cdr3_aa	cdr3_nt
-	-	TRBV2	TRBJ1-1	CASAALGSNTEAFF	TGTGCCAGCGCCGCCTTAGGCAGCAACACTGAAGCTTTCTTT
-	-	TRBV12-3/TRBV12-4	TRBJ2-5	CASGQDTGSQETQYF	TGTGCCAGCGGACAAGACACTGGGTCCCAAGAGACCCAGTACTTC
TRBD1	-	TRBV6-5	TRBJ1-2	CASSRGQGPNYGYTF	TGTGCCAGCAGTCGAGGACAGGGCCCTAACTATGGCTACACCTTC
-	-	TRBV29-1	TRBJ2-3	CSVPGVVTDTQYF	TGCAGCGTTCCCGGGGTGGTCACAGATACGCAGTATTTT
TRBD1	-	TRBV20-1	TRBJ1-2	CSARGTANYGYTF	TGCAGTGCTAGGGGGACAGCTAACTATGGCTACACCTTC
TRBD2	-	TRBV6-2/TRBV6-3	TRBJ2-1	CASSWASGNNEQFF	TGTGCCAGCAGTTGGGCTAGCGGAAACAATGAGCAGTTCTTC
TRBD2	-	TRBV3-1	TRBJ2-5	CASSQGLAGGSQETQYF	TGTGCCAGCAGCCAGGGACTAGCGGGGGGTAGCCAAGAGACCCAGTACTTC
TRBD2	-	TRBV20-1	TRBJ2-1	CSAILPGGNNEQFF	TGCAGTGCTATCTTGCCCGGGGGGAACAATGAGCAGTTCTTC
-	-	TRBV19	TRBJ2-7	CASSMRHGAYEQYF	TGTGCCAGTAGTATGCGACACGGAGCCTACGAGCAGTACTTC
TRBD1	-	TRBV19	TRBJ2-3	CASSIGRGPTDTQYF	TGTGCCAGTAGTATTGGCAGGGGGCCCACAGATACGCAGTATTTT
TRBD1	-	TRBV18	TRBJ1-2	CASEAGTAYGYTF	TGTGCCAGTGAAGCCGGGACAGCATATGGCTACACCTTC
-	once	TRBV3-1	TRBJ1-1	CASSQGTTNTEAFF	TGTGCCAGCAGCCAAGGGACCACGAACACTGAAGCTTTCTTT
TRBD1	-	TRBV10-3	TRBJ1-5	CANSADRGNQPQHF	TGTGCCAACAGTGCAGACAGGGGCAATCAGCCCCAGCATTTT
-	-	TRBV6-2/TRBV6-3	TRBJ2-7	CASRWDPDLKQYF	TGTGCCAGCAGATGGGATCCCGACCTTAAGCAGTACTTC
TRBD1	-	TRBV19	TRBJ2-7	CASSSRGQGLRHEQYF	TGTGCCAGTAGTTCCCGCGGACAGGGCCTTAGGCACGAGCAGTACTTC
-	-	TRBV6-1	TRBJ2-7	CASSPSAGLRAYEQYF	TGTGCCAGCAGCCCTTCGGCAGGTCTAAGGGCTTACGAGCAGTACTTC